The 20 T cell receptor beta chains listed next were all sequenced from one sample in a study of vaccination and CD4 T cells after COVID-19. Time point reported: late sampling 161 to 241 days after vaccination in three convalescent patients. Regarding treatment: roughly 11-day PBMC culture with coronavirus spike peptide pools or control peptides (ViraFEST assay). The Oncomine TCR Beta short-read assay was applied to DNA of cultured CD4+ T cells. One entry per CDR3 protein results from TCRdb running MiXCR on the PCR reads. The sample contains roughly 25,000 distinct CDR3 sequences, about 29% of which appear only once. No cognate antigen is known for these TCRs. The sample in question was CD4+ T cells from blood, cultured in vitro, obtained about 7 months after SARS-CoV-2 vaccination. The receptors were sampled from a human donor who had recovered from COVID-19.

This clonotype was detected only a few times. V usage is TRBV7-2 and J usage is TRBJ2-3; no clear D. The CDR3 spans 11 residues. Germline V gene lookup returns CDR1 SGHTA and CDR2 FQGNSA. V dropped 5 bases and J dropped 2 bases, with 2 bases sitting between them. The CDR3 protein is CASSATDTQYF. CDR3 DNA sequence: TGTGCCAGCAGCGCCACAGATACGCAGTATTTT.

V is TRBV6-1 and J is TRBJ2-7; 7 bases align to TRBD2. The J segment lost 3 bases and the V segment lost 6 bases, leaving 8 bases of the junction unmatched. Germline V gives CDR1 MNHNS, CDR2 SASEGT. The CDR3 sequence is 14 residues long. This chain's CDR3 is CASRMGRAVYEQYF. CDR3 DNA: TGTGCCAGCAGGATGGGGAGGGCCGTCTACGAGCAGTACTTC.

The rearrangement links TRBV20-1 to TRBJ2-7; D is undetermined. This CDR3 is 11 amino acids long. V was shortened by 3 bases and J by 4 bases, with 7 bases between the two germline ends. Germline values: CDR1 DFQATT, CDR2 SNEGSKA (reference sequence). CDR3 in DNA: TGCAGTGCTAGGAACGGTTACGAGCAGTACTTC. Its translation is CSARNGYEQYF.

The gene calls are TRBV6-1 and TRBJ1-2, with TRBD1 as a possible D gene (5 bases). Germline V CDR1 and CDR2: MNHNS, SASEGT. Trimming took off 5 bases at V and 0 bases at J, with 13 bases between the two ends. The CDR3 is 15 amino acids. The DNA of the CDR3 is TGTGCCAGCAGTCCCTCCAGGGCGGCTAACTATGGCTACACCTTC. It specifies CASSPSRAANYGYTF.

This rearrangement joins TRBV7-2 to TRBJ2-7; D ambiguous. The CDR3 is 15 residues long. Germline CDR1 and CDR2: SGHTA and FQGNSA. V was clipped by 1 base and J by 4 bases, with 14 bases between them. CDR3 in amino acids: CASSLGARSAYEQYF. CDR3 coding DNA: TGTGCCAGCAGCTTAGGGGCGCGGTCGGCGTACGAGCAGTACTTC.

V gene TRBV20-1 combines with J gene TRBJ2-1; 9 nucleotides match TRBD1. With 3 bases clipped from V and 1 base from J, the junction kept 1 base outside the gene matches. Per germline, CDR1 DFQATT and CDR2 SNEGSKA (reference sequence). The CDR3 spans 14 residues. The CDR3 DNA reads as TGCAGTGCTAGGGGACAGGGTTCCTACAATGAGCAGTTCTTC. It codes for CSARGQGSYNEQFF.

Only a few counts were recorded for this clonotype. The rearrangement uses TRBV6-1 and TRBJ1-5; a possible D gene is TRBD1 (5 bases). The CDR3 totals 15 residues. CDR1 and CDR2 (germline): MNHNS, SASEGT. V was pared by 6 bases and J by 0 bases, with 12 bases between. CDR3 in amino acids: CASRVDRNSNQPQHF. The DNA of the CDR3 is TGTGCCAGCAGGGTCGACAGAAATAGCAATCAGCCCCAGCATTTT.

V is TRBV6-2 or TRBV6-3 and J is TRBJ1-2; 7 bases agree with TRBD1. V lost 5 bases to trimming and J lost 4 bases; unmatched junction nucleotides: 7. The CDR3 contains 14 residues. Germline CDR1 and CDR2: MNHEY and SVGEGT. CDR3 sequence: CASSPGTESYGYTF. CDR3 coding DNA: TGTGCCAGCAGTCCCGGGACAGAATCCTATGGCTACACCTTC.

The chain links TRBV6-4 to TRBJ2-1; 12 bases align to TRBD2. The CDR3 extends over 15 amino acids. Looked up from germline, CDR1 is MRHNA and CDR2 is SNTAGT. The V and J ends lost 4 bases and 3 bases, in that order; junction bases with no gene match: 1. CDR3 amino acids: CASSGTSGDYNEQFF. CDR3 sequence (DNA): TGTGCCAGCAGTGGGACTAGCGGGGACTACAATGAGCAGTTCTTC.

This chain uses TRBV6-5 with TRBJ1-1; no definite D call. V was clipped by 3 bases and J by 1 base, with 6 bases between them. Germline values: CDR1 MNHEY, CDR2 SVGAGI. The CDR3 sequence is 13 residues long. The CDR3, as DNA: TGTGCCAGCAGTTATAAGGGGAACACTGAAGCTTTCTTT. It translates to CASSYKGNTEAFF.

This clonotype appeared a few times. The rearrangement uses TRBV10-3 and TRBJ1-1; D perhaps matches TRBD1 (6 bases). The CDR3 consists of 16 residues. CDR1 is ENHRY, CDR2 SYGVKD, per germline. V was cut by 3 bases and J by 6 bases, with 20 bases left in between. This CDR3 is CAISETGGAGAAEAFF. The CDR3 nucleotides are TGTGCCATCAGTGAAACCGGGGGGGCGGGGGCCGCTGAAGCTTTCTTT.

CDR3 loop: CASSHSGHLTYEQYF. In DNA form, the CDR3 reads TGCGCCAGCAGCCACTCCGGACACCTTACCTACGAGCAGTACTTC. V and J are TRBV4-1 and TRBJ2-7; weak D call: TRBD1 (5 bases). Trimming took 3 bases from V and 2 from J, leaving 14 bases between them. Germline assignment: CDR1 MGHRA and CDR2 YSYEKL. The CDR3 loop spans 15 amino acids.

CDR3 sequence: CASNSQGSGGGTQYF. DNA for the CDR3: TGTGCCAGCAATTCCCAGGGCTCGGGGGGAGGGACCCAGTACTTC. The V and J genes are TRBV2 and TRBJ2-5; TRBD2 aligns across 7 bases. V shed 7 bases and J 7 bases; nucleotides not matched to a gene: 15. CDR3 size: 15 residues. Germline-derived CDR1 and CDR2 are SNHLY and FYNNEI.

In its sample, this clonotype was seen a few times. This chain links TRBV11-2 with TRBJ2-7; weak D call: TRBD1 (5 bases). Trimming left V 5 bases short and J 7 bases short, with 15 bases between. The CDR3 runs 13 residues. CDR1 and CDR2 (germline): SGHAT, FQNNGV. The CDR3 sequence: CASSTPSGREQYF. The CDR3 bases are TGTGCCAGCAGCACTCCTTCAGGGCGGGAGCAGTACTTC.

This clonotype has a handful of counts. The chain has TRBV20-1 and TRBJ2-7; 7 bases fit TRBD1. This CDR3 is built from 13 residues. V lost 4 bases to trimming and J lost 3 bases; unmatched junction nucleotides: 6. The germline V gene encodes CDR1 DFQATT and CDR2 SNEGSKA (reference sequence). In DNA, the CDR3 is TGCAGTGCTATTGGACAGGCGGGCTACGAGCAGTACTTC. It specifies CSAIGQAGYEQYF.

The V call is TRBV20-1, the J call TRBJ2-3, with TRBD2 identical over 8 bases. V lost 0 bases and J lost 5; bases outside the gene matches: 4. Germline lookup yields CDR1 DFQATT and CDR2 SNEGSKA (reference sequence). This CDR3 is built from 14 residues. The CDR3 sequence: CSARDGLAGDTQYF. The CDR3 bases are TGCAGTGCTAGAGATGGCCTAGCGGGAGATACGCAGTATTTT.

A few counts support this clonotype. The J gene is TRBJ1-2, the V gene TRBV20-1; D gene unclear. The germline gives CDR1 DFQATT, CDR2 SNEGSKA (reference sequence). The ends were cut back, 5 bases at V and 0 bases at J, with 7 bases in the middle. The length of the CDR3 is 12 residues. For the CDR3, the DNA is TGCAGTGCTCTAACCTCTAACTATGGCTACACCTTC. It specifies CSALTSNYGYTF.

This clonotype was seen a few times. V usage is TRBV27 and J usage is TRBJ1-5; TRBD1 is a possible D gene (6 bases). The V end lost 6 bases, the J end lost 0 bases, and 9 bases lay between the germline ends. The CDR3 has 14 residues. The germline CDR1 and CDR2 sequences are MNHEY and SMNVEV (reference sequence). CDR3 loop: CASSRTDSNQPQHF. The CDR3 DNA follows: TGTGCCAGCAGCCGGACAGATAGCAATCAGCCCCAGCATTTT.

V and J are TRBV6-2 or TRBV6-3 and TRBJ1-5, with D possibly being TRBD1 (5 bases). This CDR3 contains 14 residues. The V and J ends lost 5 bases and 6 bases respectively, with 14 bases between them. Per germline, CDR1 MNHEY and CDR2 SVGEGT. In nucleotides, the CDR3 is TGTGCCAGCAGTCCCTCTCGGGGGGGTCAGCCCCAGCATTTT. Translating gives CASSPSRGGQPQHF.

This clonotype was detected only a few times. This chain uses TRBV6-2 or TRBV6-3 with TRBJ1-2; the D gene is possibly TRBD1 (6 bases). The V end was cut by 5 bases, the J end by 7 bases, with 17 bases between. The germline CDR1 and CDR2 sequences are MNHEY and SVGEGT. The CDR3 totals 14 residues. The CDR3 DNA is TGTGCCAGCAGTGACTGGGTAGGACAGACTGGCTACACCTTC. Protein: CASSDWVGQTGYTF.